This T cell receptor (beta chain) was captured in a study of blood T cell repertoires in COVID-19 (dated by TCRdb to about 2020). Some background on the complete study: Samples covering the acute and convalescent phases of COVID-19 were provided by collaborators in the United States, Italy and Spain. The dataset comprised deeply sampled blood TCRbeta repertoires from subjects exposed to, actively infected with, or recovered from COVID-19. The samples were drawn from the first 160 participants of the ongoing ImmuneRACE study and from more than 1,000 subjects provided by 6 global collaborators. The prospective study material was composed of cDNA or gDNA derived from T cells, B-cell-depleted T cells, or PBMCs. A freely available public database, intended as a resource for researchers studying the immune response to SARS-CoV-2, is where the repertoires were released. Nearly every sample came with metadata listing a de-identified subject ID, COVID-19 status, age in years and sex. Where available, HLA class I and class II types were obtained from metadata supplied by the sample provider rather than from assay-based typing. General conclusions and limits of the study: The amount of clinical and demographic metadata varied by source and participant and was provided uncurated.

Comments on this clone: No cognate antigen has been identified for it. Base qualities were left out, and no much larger clone turns up one base away.

The immunoSEQ Assay, a bias-controlled multiplex PCR, was used to amplify TCRbeta CDR3 regions from genomic DNA. The authors' pipeline ran thus. Nucleated cell counts per sample were estimated from amplification of reference gene primers within the assay. To quantify the absolute abundance of each unique TCRbeta CDR3 rearrangement, sequence reads were collapsed and filtered. For each sample, productive Simpson clonality was calculated as the square root of Simpson's diversity index across productive rearrangements. TCRdb's version of the immuneACCESS table is confined to in-frame rearrangements and falls short of the full clone set. An unresolved V gene accounts for under half of the shortfall where checked; the remainder is of unknown origin. V and J calls and clone size follow that table, whereas D and trimming were derived from the DNA. The sample includes around 310,000 clones, with nearly 90% observed a single time. Together, the top ten hold 0.95% to 1.3% of the sample.

CDR1 and CDR2 (LNHNV, YYDKDF) derive from the germline V gene (reference sequence). The CDR3 runs 14 residues from the cysteine to the phenylalanine. Only the CDR3 DNA stays, 42 bases, in frame from base 1. V and J are truncated by 1 base and 4 bases respectively, leaving an intervening sequence of 10 bases. One collaborating source in Seattle enrolled patients while the patients were actively infected and followed the patients over time throughout the course of disease. The collaborating institutions used their own protocols to collect whole blood in K2EDTA tubes. For TCRbeta analysis, collaborators shipped samples in one of three forms: frozen whole blood, isolated PBMCs, or DNA extracted from either of those sample types.

The V and J genes are TRBV15 and TRBJ1-2, with TRBD1 perhaps the D gene, on 5 matching bases. This clonotype originated in a middle-aged woman with COVID-19, enrolled during active disease. Sequencing was performed on peripheral blood. The CDR3 here reads CATSRAGTIYGYTF. The nucleotide sequence reads as follows: TGTGCCACCAGCAGAGCAGGGACTATCTATGGCTACACCTTC.